Sequencing of this TCR beta chain was carried out in a study of T cell responses to AZD1222 COVID-19 vaccine. There are 16 residues in the CDR3. Germline values: CDR1 LGHNA, CDR2 YNFKEQ. After removal of 0 bases from V and 2 bases from J, the junction contained 6 bases not matched to a gene. Regarding this clone: Its antigen is not identified.

Whole-study findings and limits: At study baseline, merely five or six AZD1222 recipients were seropositive. At 160-218 and 743-854, vaccine-associated CD4 TCRs were dominant, and they spanned spike. The donors showed a predominance of white British ancestry and of females, with possible underestimation of clonal diversity.

Using immunoSEQ multiplex PCR, the repertoire was profiled, and TCRdb retains in-frame clones only, with some absent. The profile shows under 170,000 clones, around nine tenths of them singletons. The sequence was obtained from an adult who received the AZD1222 COVID-19 vaccine. The specimen comprised peripheral blood, sampled 28 days after the second AZD1222 dose. The V and J genes are TRBV4-2 and TRBJ2-7; the match to TRBD2 covers 8 bases. The CDR3 DNA is TGTGCCAGCAGCCAAGAAATAGCGGGATTTCCCTACGAGCAGTACTTC. This translates into CASSQEIAGFPYEQYF.